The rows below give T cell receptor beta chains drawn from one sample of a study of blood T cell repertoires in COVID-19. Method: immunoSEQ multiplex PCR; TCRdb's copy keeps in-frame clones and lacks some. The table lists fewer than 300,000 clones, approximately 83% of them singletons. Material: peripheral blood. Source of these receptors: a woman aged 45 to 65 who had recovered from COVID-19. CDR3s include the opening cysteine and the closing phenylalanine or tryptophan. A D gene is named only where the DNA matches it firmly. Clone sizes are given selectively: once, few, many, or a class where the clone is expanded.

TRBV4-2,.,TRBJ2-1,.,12,TGTGCCAGCAGCCCTTCGGGCAATGAGCAGTTCTTC,CASSPSGNEQFF
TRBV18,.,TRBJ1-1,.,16,TGTGCCAGCTCACCAACCAGTTTGGGGGGTAACACTGAAGCTTTCTTT,CASSPTSLGGNTEAFF
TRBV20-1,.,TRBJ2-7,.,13,TGCAGTGCTAGTAGGGTACAGGACTACGAGCAGTACTTC,CSASRVQDYEQYF
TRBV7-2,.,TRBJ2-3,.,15,TGTGCCAGCAGCCTCTCTAGCACTAGCACAGATACGCAGTATTTT,CASSLSSTSTDTQYF
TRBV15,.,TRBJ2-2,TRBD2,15,TGTGCCACCAGCAGCCGTAGGGAGGGTACCGGGGAGCTGTTTTTT,CATSSRREGTGELFF
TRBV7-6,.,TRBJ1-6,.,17,TGTGCCAGCAGCTTAGGCGCCAGGGCGGTTGAAAATTCACCCCTCCACTTT,CASSLGARAVENSPLHF
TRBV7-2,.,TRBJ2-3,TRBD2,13,TGTGCCAGCAGCTTAGCCGACGGGGGGAAGTCGTATTTT,CASSLADGGKSYF
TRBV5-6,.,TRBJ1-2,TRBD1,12,TGTGCCAGCAGCCGACAGGGCCCTGGCTACACCTTC,CASSRQGPGYTF
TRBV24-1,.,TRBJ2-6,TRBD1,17,TGTGCCACCAGTGAGGGGACAGCCAGCTCTGGGGCCAACGTCCTGACTTTC,CATSEGTASSGANVLTF
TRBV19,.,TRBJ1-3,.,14,TGTGCCAGTAGTCAGGGGTCTACTGGAAACACCATATATTTT,CASSQGSTGNTIYF
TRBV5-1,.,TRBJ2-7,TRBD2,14,TGCGCCAGCAAACCTAGCGGGGGTTCCTACGAGCAGTACTTC,CASKPSGGSYEQYF
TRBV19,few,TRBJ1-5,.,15,TGTGCCAGTAGTACCCAGGGGCTTGGCAATCAGCCCCAGCATTTT,CASSTQGLGNQPQHF
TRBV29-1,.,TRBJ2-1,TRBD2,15,TGCAGCGTTGAACGCGGGAGCCCAGCCTACAATGAGCAGTTCTTC,CSVERGSPAYNEQFF
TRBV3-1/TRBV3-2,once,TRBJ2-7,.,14,TGTGCCAGCAGCAGAGGGGGATACTCCTACGAGCAGTACTTC,CASSRGGYSYEQYF
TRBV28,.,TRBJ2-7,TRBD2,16,TGTGCCAGCAGTTTCTCCAGAGGGAGGGTCTCCTACGAGCAGTACTTC,CASSFSRGRVSYEQYF
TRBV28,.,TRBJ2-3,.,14,TGTGCCAGCCGAGCTAGCATAAACACAGATACGCAGTATTTT,CASRASINTDTQYF
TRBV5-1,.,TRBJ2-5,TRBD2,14,TGCGCCAGCAGCCTGACTAGCGGACAAGAGACCCAGTACTTC,CASSLTSGQETQYF
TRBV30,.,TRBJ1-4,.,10,TGTGCCTGGGAGGAGGGAAAACTGTTTTTT,CAWEEGKLFF
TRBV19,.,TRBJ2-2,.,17,TGTGCCAGTATATCCTCGCCCTATGCGGGTGCCACCGGGGAGCTGTTTTTT,CASISSPYAGATGELFF
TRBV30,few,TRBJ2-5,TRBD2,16,TGTGCCTGGAGTTTGGGACTAGCGGGAGGAGGGGAGACCCAGTACTTC,CAWSLGLAGGGETQYF
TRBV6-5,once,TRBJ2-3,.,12,TGTGCCAGCAGGACCCCAGGAGATACGCAGTATTTT,CASRTPGDTQYF
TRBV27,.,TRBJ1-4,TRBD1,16,TGTGCCAGCAGTTTACGGACAGGGGCACCTAATGAAAAACTGTTTTTT,CASSLRTGAPNEKLFF
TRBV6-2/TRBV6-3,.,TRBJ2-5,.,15,TGTGCCAGCAGTTCACCGACAGTGGGCCAAGAGACCCAGTACTTC,CASSSPTVGQETQYF
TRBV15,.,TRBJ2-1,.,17,TGTGCCACCAGCAGAGATTTCGGGGGACGGGACTACAATGAGCAGTTCTTC,CATSRDFGGRDYNEQFF
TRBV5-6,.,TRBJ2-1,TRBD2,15,TGTGCCAGCAGCTTGGCCCCGGCGGGGGGGGGTGAGCAGTTCTTC,CASSLAPAGGGEQFF
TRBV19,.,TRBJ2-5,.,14,TGTGCCAGTAGTACCACAGGGTCTACGGAGACCCAGTACTTC,CASSTTGSTETQYF
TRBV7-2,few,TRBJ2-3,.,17,TGTGCCAGCAGCGAAAGCCCCGCAGGGTCGGGCACAGATACGCAGTATTTT,CASSESPAGSGTDTQYF
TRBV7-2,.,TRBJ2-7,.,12,TGTGCCAGCAGCAACGGGTTTTACGAGCAGTACTTC,CASSNGFYEQYF
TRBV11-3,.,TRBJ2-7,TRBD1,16,TGTGCCAGCAGCCCAGGGACAGGAATCAGCACCTACGAGCAGTACTTC,CASSPGTGISTYEQYF
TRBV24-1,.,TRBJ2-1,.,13,TGTGCCACCAGTGTTGAGACTCCCCGTGAGCAGTTCTTC,CATSVETPREQFF
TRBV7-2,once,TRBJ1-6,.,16,TGTGCCAGCAGCTTAGGCGGCACTGCGGGAAATTCACCCCTCCACTTT,CASSLGGTAGNSPLHF
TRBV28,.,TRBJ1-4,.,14,TGTGCCAGCAGTCCCCGGTCAACTAATGAAAAACTGTTTTTT,CASSPRSTNEKLFF
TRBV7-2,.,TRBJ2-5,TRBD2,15,TGTGCCAGCAGCTTAGCCGGGACTAGACAAGAGACCCAGTACTTC,CASSLAGTRQETQYF
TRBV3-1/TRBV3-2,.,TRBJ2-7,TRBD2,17,TGTGCCAGCAGCCGACAACCTAGCGGGGTTACGGCCTACGAGCAGTACTTC,CASSRQPSGVTAYEQYF
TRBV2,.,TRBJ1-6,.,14,TGTGCCAGCACCTTTCCGGGGGGGAATTCACCCCTCCACTTT,CASTFPGGNSPLHF
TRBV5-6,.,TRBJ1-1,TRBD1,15,TGTGCCAGCAGCCCAATCCCCGGGACAGGGGGCGAAGCTTTCTTT,CASSPIPGTGGEAFF